This is a list of T cell receptor beta chains from one sample in a study of PD-1 blockade in classical Hodgkin lymphoma. Generated by immunoSEQ multiplex PCR, the TCRdb table keeps only in-frame clones and is missing some. The sample lists 8,000 to 9,000 clones, about four fifths occurring once. Sequencing used CD4+ T cells from blood, obtained at baseline. The receptors originated from a human donor with classical Hodgkin lymphoma. The CDR3 runs from the conserved cysteine through the conserved F or W.

CDR3: CASSDQDRVTGELFF; J: TRBJ2-2; V: TRBV25-1
CDR3: CASSVNGNEQFF; J: TRBJ2-1; V: TRBV10-2
CDR3: CASSRRTGYTDTQYF; J: TRBJ2-3; V: TRBV28
CDR3: CASSWTGDNEQFF; J: TRBJ2-1; V: TRBV5-4
CDR3: CASSFARTSTDTQYF; J: TRBJ2-3; V: TRBV5-1
CDR3: CATAGGVAHTQYF; J: TRBJ2-3; V: TRBV10-3
CDR3: CASSPVSGVNTEAFF; J: TRBJ1-1; V: TRBV5-1
CDR3: CASSPTENYGYTF; J: TRBJ1-2; V: TRBV6-1
CDR3: CASSIKGQGASWYNEQFF; J: TRBJ2-1; V: TRBV19
CDR3: CASSEAFPGGPGEQYF; J: TRBJ2-7; V: TRBV6-1
CDR3: CASSHPGLAVDNEQFF; J: TRBJ2-1; V: TRBV4-1
CDR3: CAIRRTGGTEAFF; J: TRBJ1-1; V: TRBV10-3
CDR3: CASSDPGQANYEQYF; J: TRBJ2-7; V: TRBV6-1
CDR3: CATTGLAGGPGFF; J: TRBJ2-1; V: TRBV28
CDR3: CASSFRDSENREYF; J: TRBJ2-3; V: TRBV5-1
CDR3: CASRASGRLYEQYF; J: TRBJ2-7; V: TRBV6-1
CDR3: CASSFSGGDQPQHF; J: TRBJ1-5; V: TRBV6-5
CDR3: CASSEVASGGRSEQFF; J: TRBJ2-1; V: TRBV6-1
CDR3: CASRYRGQRTDTQYF; J: TRBJ2-3; V: TRBV27
CDR3: CASSPGSSSGNTIYF; J: TRBJ1-3; V: TRBV18
CDR3: CASSLGKGIYYGYTF; J: TRBJ1-2; V: TRBV7-2
CDR3: CASSLRQGPYEQYF; J: TRBJ2-7; V: TRBV27
CDR3: CASRLAGGPIDTQYF; J: TRBJ2-3; V: TRBV19
CDR3: CSADWGEQFF; J: TRBJ2-1; V: TRBV20-1
CDR3: CASSITSGSGGDTQYF; J: TRBJ2-3; V: TRBV11-1
CDR3: CASYRDPIYGYTF; J: TRBJ1-2; V: TRBV2
CDR3: CASSRYSGFNTGELFF; J: TRBJ2-2; V: TRBV19
CDR3: CASSPTDYNSPLHF; J: TRBJ1-6; V: TRBV4-1
CDR3: CASSLDRGEQYF; J: TRBJ2-7; V: TRBV5-1
CDR3: CASSLASGTSGGTQYF; J: TRBJ2-5; V: TRBV5-1
CDR3: CASSLGGGRETQYF; J: TRBJ2-5; V: TRBV5-1
CDR3: CASSNRHGLNTEAFF; J: TRBJ1-1; V: TRBV5-4
CDR3: CASSQAAGSNTGELFF; J: TRBJ2-2; V: TRBV4-1
CDR3: CATSRGPEAFF; J: TRBJ1-1; V: TRBV15
CDR3: CASSEGRRGTSPKEQFF; J: TRBJ2-1; V: TRBV6-1
CDR3: CATSRKGTNIQYF; J: TRBJ2-4; V: TRBV13
CDR3: CASSLTSGSLGRETQYF; J: TRBJ2-5; V: TRBV28
CDR3: CASSHLGQGVYGYTF; J: TRBJ1-2; V: TRBV14
CDR3: CASSIVPGGDSPLHF; J: TRBJ1-6; V: TRBV19
CDR3: CASSESNRADTQYF; J: TRBJ2-3; V: TRBV25-1
CDR3: CASSAGLAGLSSYNEQFF; J: TRBJ2-1; V: TRBV28
CDR3: CASSLLSSSYNSPLHF; J: TRBJ1-6; V: TRBV5-5
CDR3: CASSFGGAGRYEQYF; J: TRBJ2-7; V: TRBV27
CDR3: CASSETGLHTGELFF; J: TRBJ2-2; V: TRBV5-1
CDR3: CASSLSLRETEAFF; J: TRBJ1-1; V: TRBV5-1
CDR3: CAWGKGGSADTQYF; J: TRBJ2-3; V: TRBV30
CDR3: CASPRGVFNQPQHF; J: TRBJ1-5; V: TRBV5-1
CDR3: CASSQDKQGNSPLHF; J: TRBJ1-6; V: TRBV4-1
CDR3: CASSLDVAGGYEQYF; J: TRBJ2-7; V: TRBV5-1
CDR3: CASTDGAGANVLTF; J: TRBJ2-6; V: TRBV6-5
CDR3: CASSSGGGLIDTQYF; J: TRBJ2-3; V: TRBV7-8
CDR3: CASSFKQGGEKLFF; J: TRBJ1-4; V: TRBV5-6
CDR3: CATSRNRLAGGPTNEQFF; J: TRBJ2-1; V: TRBV15
CDR3: CASSFSPGWGTQYF; J: TRBJ2-5; V: TRBV11-2
CDR3: CASSPPSRNTGELFF; J: TRBJ2-2; V: TRBV18
CDR3: CASSKNYGYTF; J: TRBJ1-2; V: TRBV19
CDR3: CASSQGRNSYEQYF; J: TRBJ2-7; V: TRBV23-1
CDR3: CASNTGLGVLYF; J: TRBJ2-3; V: TRBV7-9
CDR3: CASRVAGGTGELFF; J: TRBJ2-2; V: TRBV5-1
CDR3: CASSPGPSGELFF; J: TRBJ2-2; V: TRBV5-1